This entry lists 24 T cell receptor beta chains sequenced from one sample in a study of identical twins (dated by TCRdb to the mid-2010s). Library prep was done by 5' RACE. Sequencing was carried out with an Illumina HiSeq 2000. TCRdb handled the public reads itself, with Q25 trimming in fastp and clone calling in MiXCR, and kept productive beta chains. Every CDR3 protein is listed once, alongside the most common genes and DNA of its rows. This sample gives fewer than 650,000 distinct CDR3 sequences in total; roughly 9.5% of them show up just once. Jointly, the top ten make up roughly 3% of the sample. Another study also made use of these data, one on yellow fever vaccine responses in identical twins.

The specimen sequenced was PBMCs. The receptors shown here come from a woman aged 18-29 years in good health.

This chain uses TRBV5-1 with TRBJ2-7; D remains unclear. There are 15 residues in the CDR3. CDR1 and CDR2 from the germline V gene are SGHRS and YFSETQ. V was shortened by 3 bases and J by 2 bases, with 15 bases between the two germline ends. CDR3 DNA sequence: TGCGCCAGCAGCTCTCCATCGGGTCTAACCTACGAGCAGTACTTC. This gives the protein CASSSPSGLTYEQYF.

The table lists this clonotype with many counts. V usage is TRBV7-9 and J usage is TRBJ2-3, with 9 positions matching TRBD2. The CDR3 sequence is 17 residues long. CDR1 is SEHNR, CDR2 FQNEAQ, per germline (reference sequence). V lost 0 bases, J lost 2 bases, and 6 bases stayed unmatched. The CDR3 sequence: CASSLALLAGTTDTQYF. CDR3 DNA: TGTGCCAGCAGCTTAGCGTTGCTAGCGGGGACCACAGATACGCAGTATTTT. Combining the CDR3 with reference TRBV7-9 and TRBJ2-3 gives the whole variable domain DTGVSQNPRHKITKRGQNVTFRCDPISEHNRLYWYRQTLGQGPEFLTYFQNEAQLEKSRLLSDRFSAERPKGSFSTLEIQRTEQGDSAMYLCASSLALLAGTTDTQYFGPGTRLTVL.

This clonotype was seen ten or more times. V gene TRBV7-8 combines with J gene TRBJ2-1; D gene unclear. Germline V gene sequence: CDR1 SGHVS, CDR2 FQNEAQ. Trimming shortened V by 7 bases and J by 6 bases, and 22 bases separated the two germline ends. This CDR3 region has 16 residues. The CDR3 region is CASIRNPGDRFNEQFF. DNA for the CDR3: TGTGCCAGCATCAGAAACCCCGGAGACCGTTTCAATGAGCAGTTCTTC.

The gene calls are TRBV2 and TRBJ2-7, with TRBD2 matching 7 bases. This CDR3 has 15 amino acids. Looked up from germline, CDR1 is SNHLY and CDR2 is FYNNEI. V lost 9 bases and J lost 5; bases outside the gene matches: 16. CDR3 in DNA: TGTGCCAGAAAAAAACGGGGGGATTGGTACGACGAGCAGTACTTC. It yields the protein CARKKRGDWYDEQYF.

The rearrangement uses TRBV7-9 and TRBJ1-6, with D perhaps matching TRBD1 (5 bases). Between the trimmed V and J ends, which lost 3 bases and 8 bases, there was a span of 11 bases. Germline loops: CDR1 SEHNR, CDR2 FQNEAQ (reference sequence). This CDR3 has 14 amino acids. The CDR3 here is CASSFIQGDSPLHF. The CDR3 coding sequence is TGTGCCAGCAGCTTCATTCAGGGAGATTCACCCCTCCACTTT.

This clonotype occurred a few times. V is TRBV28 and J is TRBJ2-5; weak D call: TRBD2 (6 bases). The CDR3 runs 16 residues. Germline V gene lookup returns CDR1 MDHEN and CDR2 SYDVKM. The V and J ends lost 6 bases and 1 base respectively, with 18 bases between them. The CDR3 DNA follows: TGTGCCAGCAGATCTGGGGGGAGATCGACCCAAGAGACCCAGTACTTC. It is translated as CASRSGGRSTQETQYF.

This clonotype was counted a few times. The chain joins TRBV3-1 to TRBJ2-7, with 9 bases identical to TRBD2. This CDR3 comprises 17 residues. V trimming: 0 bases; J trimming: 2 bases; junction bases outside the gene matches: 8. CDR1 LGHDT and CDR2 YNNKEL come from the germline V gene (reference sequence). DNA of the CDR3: TGTGCCAGCAGCCAAGACGTTAAGCGGGGGGCCACCTACGAGCAGTACTTC. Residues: CASSQDVKRGATYEQYF.

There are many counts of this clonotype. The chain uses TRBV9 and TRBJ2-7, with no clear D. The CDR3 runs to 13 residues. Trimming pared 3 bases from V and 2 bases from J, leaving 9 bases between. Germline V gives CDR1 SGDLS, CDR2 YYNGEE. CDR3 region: CASSGAGAYEQYF. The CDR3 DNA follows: TGTGCCAGCAGCGGAGCCGGAGCCTACGAGCAGTACTTC.

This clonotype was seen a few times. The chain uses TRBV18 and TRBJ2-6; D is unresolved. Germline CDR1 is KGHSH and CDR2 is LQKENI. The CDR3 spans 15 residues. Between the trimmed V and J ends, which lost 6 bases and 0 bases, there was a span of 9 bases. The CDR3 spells CASSRSGSGANVLTF. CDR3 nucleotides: TGTGCCAGCTCGCGCAGTGGCTCTGGGGCCAACGTCCTGACTTTC. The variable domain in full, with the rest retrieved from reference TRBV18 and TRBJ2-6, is NAGVMQNPRHLVRRRGQEARLRCSPMKGHSHVYWYRQLPEEGLKFMVYLQKENIIDESGMPKERFSAEFPKEGPSILRIQQVVRGDSAAYFCASSRSGSGANVLTFGAGSRLTVL.

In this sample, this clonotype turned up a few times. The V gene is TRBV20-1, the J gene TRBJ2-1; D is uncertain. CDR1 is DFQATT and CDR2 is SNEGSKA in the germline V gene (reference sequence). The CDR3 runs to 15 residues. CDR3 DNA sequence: TGCATCCCGGGCCGTGGCGGAAGCTCCTACAATGAGCAGTTCTTC. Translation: CIPGRGGSSYNEQFF.

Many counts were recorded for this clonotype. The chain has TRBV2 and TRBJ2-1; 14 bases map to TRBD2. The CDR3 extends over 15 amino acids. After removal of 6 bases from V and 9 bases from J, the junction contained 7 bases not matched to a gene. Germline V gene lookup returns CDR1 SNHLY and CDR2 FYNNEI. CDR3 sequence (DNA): TGTGCCAGCAGCGAGGGGACTAGCGGGGGATTTGAGCAGTTCTTC. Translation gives CASSEGTSGGFEQFF.

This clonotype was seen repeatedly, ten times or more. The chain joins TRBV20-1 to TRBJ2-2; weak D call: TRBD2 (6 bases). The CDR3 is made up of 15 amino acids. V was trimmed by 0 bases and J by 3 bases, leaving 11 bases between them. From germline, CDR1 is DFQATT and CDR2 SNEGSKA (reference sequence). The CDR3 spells CSARDVAAYTGELFF. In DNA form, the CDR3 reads TGCAGTGCTAGAGATGTAGCGGCCTACACCGGGGAGCTGTTTTTT.

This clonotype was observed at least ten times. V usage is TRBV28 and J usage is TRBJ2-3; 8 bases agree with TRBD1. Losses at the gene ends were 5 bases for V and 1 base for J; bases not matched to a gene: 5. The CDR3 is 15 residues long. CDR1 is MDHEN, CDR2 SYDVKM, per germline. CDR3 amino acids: CASSAQGVGTDTQYF. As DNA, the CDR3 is TGTGCCAGCAGTGCACAGGGGGTAGGCACAGATACGCAGTATTTT.

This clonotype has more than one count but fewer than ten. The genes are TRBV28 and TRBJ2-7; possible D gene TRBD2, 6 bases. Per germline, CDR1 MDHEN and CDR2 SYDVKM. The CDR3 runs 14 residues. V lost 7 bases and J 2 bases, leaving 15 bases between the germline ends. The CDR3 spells CASIGGRPTYEQYF. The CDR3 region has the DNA TGTGCCAGCATAGGAGGGAGGCCCACCTACGAGCAGTACTTC.

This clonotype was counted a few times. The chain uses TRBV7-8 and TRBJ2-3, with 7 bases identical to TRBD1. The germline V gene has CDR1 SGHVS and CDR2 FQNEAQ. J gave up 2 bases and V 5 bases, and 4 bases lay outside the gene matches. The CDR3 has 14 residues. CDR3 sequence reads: CASSMGQNTDTQYF. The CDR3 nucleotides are TGTGCCAGCAGCATGGGACAGAACACAGATACGCAGTATTTT.

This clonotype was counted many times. CDR3 bases: TGCAGTGCGCCGACAGGGCAAGAGACCCAGTACTTC. As protein: CSAPTGQETQYF. The chain recombines TRBV20-1 with TRBJ2-5, with 7 nucleotides matching TRBD1. Germline V CDR1 and CDR2: DFQATT, SNEGSKA (reference sequence). This CDR3 region has 12 residues. The V gene end was trimmed by 6 bases and the J gene end by 2 bases; junction bases not matched to a gene: 3.

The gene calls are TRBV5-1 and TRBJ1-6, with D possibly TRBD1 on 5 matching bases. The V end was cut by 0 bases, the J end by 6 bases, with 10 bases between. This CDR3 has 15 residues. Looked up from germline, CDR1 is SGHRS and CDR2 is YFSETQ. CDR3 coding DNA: TGCGCCAGCAGCTTGGTACCAGGGAGTAATTCACCCCTCCACTTT. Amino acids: CASSLVPGSNSPLHF.

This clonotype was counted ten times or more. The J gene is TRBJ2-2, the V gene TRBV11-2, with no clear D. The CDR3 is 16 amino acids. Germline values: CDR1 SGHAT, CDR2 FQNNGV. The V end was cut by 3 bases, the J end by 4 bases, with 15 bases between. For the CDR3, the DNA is TGTGCCAGCAGCTTTATCCAAATAATGGGCACCGGGGAGCTGTTTTTT. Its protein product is CASSFIQIMGTGELFF. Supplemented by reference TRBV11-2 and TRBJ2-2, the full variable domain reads EAGVAQSPRYKIIEKRQSVAFWCNPISGHATLYWYQQILGQGPKLLIQFQNNGVVDDSQLPKDRFSAERLKGVDSTLKIQPAKLEDSAVYLCASSFIQIMGTGELFFGEGSRLTVL.

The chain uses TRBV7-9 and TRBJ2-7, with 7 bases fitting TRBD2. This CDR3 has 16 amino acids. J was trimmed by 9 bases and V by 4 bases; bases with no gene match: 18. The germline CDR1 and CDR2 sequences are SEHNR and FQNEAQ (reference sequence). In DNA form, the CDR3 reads TGTGCCAGCAGCTCCGAAGTGACGTCGGGGGGAGGATGGCAGTACTTC. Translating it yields CASSSEVTSGGGWQYF.

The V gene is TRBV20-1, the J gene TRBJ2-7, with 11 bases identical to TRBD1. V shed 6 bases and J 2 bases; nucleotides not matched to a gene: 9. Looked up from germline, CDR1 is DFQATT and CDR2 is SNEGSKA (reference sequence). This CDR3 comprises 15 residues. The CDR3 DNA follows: TGCAGTGCCAACAATGGACAGGGGGCAACCTACGAGCAGTACTTC. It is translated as CSANNGQGATYEQYF.

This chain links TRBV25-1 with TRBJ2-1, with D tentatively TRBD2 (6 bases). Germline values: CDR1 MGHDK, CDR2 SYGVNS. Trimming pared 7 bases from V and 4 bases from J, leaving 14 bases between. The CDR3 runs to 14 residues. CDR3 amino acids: CASTAGTVYNEQFF. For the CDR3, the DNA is TGTGCCAGCACCGCGGGGACTGTGTACAATGAGCAGTTCTTC.

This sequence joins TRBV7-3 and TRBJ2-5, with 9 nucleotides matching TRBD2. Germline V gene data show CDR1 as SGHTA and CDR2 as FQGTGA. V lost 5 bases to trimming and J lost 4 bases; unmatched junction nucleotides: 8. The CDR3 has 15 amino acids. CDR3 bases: TGTGCCAGCAGCCGAAGCGGGGGGATTCTAGAGACCCAGTACTTC. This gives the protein CASSRSGGILETQYF.

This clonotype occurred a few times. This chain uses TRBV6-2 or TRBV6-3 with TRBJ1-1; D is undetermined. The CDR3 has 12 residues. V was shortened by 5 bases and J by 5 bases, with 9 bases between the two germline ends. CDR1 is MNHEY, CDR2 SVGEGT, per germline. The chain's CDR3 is CASSGRRTEAFF. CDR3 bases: TGTGCCAGCAGTGGGCGGCGAACTGAAGCTTTCTTT.

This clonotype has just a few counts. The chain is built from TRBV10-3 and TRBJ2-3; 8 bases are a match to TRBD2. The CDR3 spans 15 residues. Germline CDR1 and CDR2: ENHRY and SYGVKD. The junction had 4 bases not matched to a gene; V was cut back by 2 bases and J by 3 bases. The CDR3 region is CAISEASGPTDTQYF. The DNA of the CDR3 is TGTGCCATCAGTGAGGCTAGCGGGCCTACAGATACGCAGTATTTT.